This is a list of T cell receptor beta chains from one sample in a study of blood T cell repertoires in COVID-19. This table comes from immunoSEQ multiplex PCR, and its TCRdb copy is limited to in-frame clones, with some not included. This table has roughly 350,000 clones, roughly 88% appearing once. The material sequenced was peripheral blood. Receptor source: a woman between 45 and 65 years old with active or convalescent COVID-19. Each CDR3 is given with its conserved first and last residue. The D gene is left open where the match is weak. Clone sizes are given selectively: once, few, many, or a class where the clone is expanded.

abundance | j_gene | d_gene | v_gene | CDR3nt | CDR3aa
NA | TRBJ1-2 | TRBD1 | TRBV18 | TGTGCCAGCTCACCCGATGTGACAGGGGCTGCTCGGTATGGCTACACCTTC | CASSPDVTGAARYGYTF
NA | TRBJ2-5 | TRBD2 | TRBV5-1 | TGCGCCAGCAGCTTGGACAGACTAGCGGGAGAGACCCAGTACTTC | CASSLDRLAGETQYF
NA | TRBJ1-1 | NA | TRBV7-2 | TGTGCCAGCAGCTTAGTAGCGGGAATACTGTTGAACACTGAAGCTTTCTTT | CASSLVAGILLNTEAFF
NA | TRBJ1-1 | TRBD1 | TRBV30 | TGTGCCTGGGACAGGGGAGGCTCTGAAGCTTTCTTT | CAWDRGGSEAFF
NA | TRBJ2-7 | NA | TRBV7-3 | TGTGCCAGCAGCTTACACCGGGAGTACAACTACGAGCAGTACTTC | CASSLHREYNYEQYF
NA | TRBJ1-2 | NA | TRBV9 | TGTGCCAGCAGCGTTCTAGACGCATCCGAGGGTGGCTACACCTTC | CASSVLDASEGGYTF
NA | TRBJ1-5 | NA | TRBV6-2/TRBV6-3 | TGTGCCAGCAGTTACCTAGCCGGTTTAGGACAGCCCCAGCATTTT | CASSYLAGLGQPQHF
NA | TRBJ1-1 | NA | TRBV5-6 | TGTGCCAGCAGCTTCCTCACTGAAGCTTTCTTT | CASSFLTEAFF
NA | TRBJ2-7 | NA | TRBV7-6 | TGTGCCAGCAGCTTAGAATTTCCGGGGGACTCCTACGAGCAGTACTTC | CASSLEFPGDSYEQYF
few | TRBJ2-1 | NA | TRBV18 | TGTGCCAGCTCACCCGGTCCCTACAATGAGCAGTTCTTC | CASSPGPYNEQFF
many | TRBJ1-2 | TRBD1 | TRBV7-2 | TGTGCCAGCAGCTCGAGACAGGGAATCCATGGCTACACCTTC | CASSSRQGIHGYTF
NA | TRBJ1-6 | NA | TRBV10-3 | TGTGCCATCAGTGAGGGGACAAGCATTAATTCACCCCTCCACTTT | CAISEGTSINSPLHF
few | TRBJ2-2 | NA | TRBV4-3 | TGCGCCAGCAGCCAAGATTCGGGGGACAGCGGGGAGCTGTTTTTT | CASSQDSGDSGELFF
NA | TRBJ2-7 | TRBD2 | TRBV5-4 | TGTGCCAGCAGCTCCGTCCGGGACTATCTCGACGAGCAGTACTTC | CASSSVRDYLDEQYF
NA | TRBJ2-3 | NA | TRBV6-5 | TGTGCAAGCTGGGGCCTTAGCACAGATACGCAGTATTTT | CASWGLSTDTQYF
NA | TRBJ1-1 | TRBD1 | TRBV30 | TGTGCCTGGAGTGCTACAGGGGCCGAGGCTTTCTTT | CAWSATGAEAFF
NA | TRBJ1-5 | TRBD1 | TRBV15 | TGTGCCACCAGAACTACAGGGGGCGCGTTTAGCAATCAGCCCCAGCATTTT | CATRTTGGAFSNQPQHF
NA | TRBJ2-7 | NA | TRBV13 | TGTGCCAGCAGCTTTGGACAGACCAGATACGAGCAGTACTTC | CASSFGQTRYEQYF
NA | TRBJ1-6 | TRBD1 | TRBV19 | TGTGCCAGTGGGGGACAGGGGCCTTCGGGGAGGTCACCCCTCCACTTT | CASGGQGPSGRSPLHF
NA | TRBJ2-1 | TRBD1 | TRBV6-1 | TGTGCCAGCAGTGAAAGTACGGGACAGCGCTACAATGAGCAGTTCTTC | CASSESTGQRYNEQFF
NA | TRBJ1-4 | NA | TRBV12-5 | TGTGCTAGTGGTCAGGATGCAACTAATGAAAAACTGTTTTTT | CASGQDATNEKLFF
NA | TRBJ2-7 | NA | TRBV6-2/TRBV6-3 | TGTGCCAGCAGCAACTACTACGAGCAGTACTTC | CASSNYYEQYF
NA | TRBJ1-5 | TRBD1 | TRBV19 | TGTGCCAGTACCGGGACAGGGTGGTATCAGCCCCAGCATTTT | CASTGTGWYQPQHF
once | TRBJ1-3 | TRBD1 | TRBV5-1 | TGCGCCAGCAGCGCAACCTCAGGGGGCAACGGAAACACCATATATTTT | CASSATSGGNGNTIYF
NA | TRBJ2-1 | TRBD2 | TRBV5-4 | TGTGCCAGCTCGCCTCCTCGACGGGGGGGCTTAGAGGAGCAGTTCTTC | CASSPPRRGGLEEQFF
NA | TRBJ1-5 | NA | TRBV28 | TGTGCCAGCAGGGGGCAACCTAAGAATCAGCCCCAGCATTTT | CASRGQPKNQPQHF
NA | TRBJ2-2 | TRBD1 | TRBV7-6 | TGTGCCAGCAGCTCCGGACAGGGCACGGCGAACACCGGGGAGCTGTTTTTT | CASSSGQGTANTGELFF
NA | TRBJ1-2 | NA | TRBV20-1 | TGCAATGTGAGGGAGGCGAATGGCTACACCTTC | CNVREANGYTF
NA | TRBJ1-2 | NA | TRBV4-2 | TGTGCCAGCAGCCGCTATAGGGAGGGGAAGGCTATGGGCTACACCTTC | CASSRYREGKAMGYTF
NA | TRBJ2-5 | TRBD2 | TRBV7-2 | TGTGCCAGCAGTGGACGGGGGGAGCCAGAGACCCAGTACTTC | CASSGRGEPETQYF
NA | TRBJ1-5 | NA | TRBV9 | TGTGCCAGCAGCGTCGGCCCGGAGGGCGGTCAGCCCCAGCATTTT | CASSVGPEGGQPQHF
NA | TRBJ2-3 | NA | TRBV7-3 | TGTGCCAGCAGCGGTCAGGGGATTTTCGGTACGCAGTATTTT | CASSGQGIFGTQYF
NA | TRBJ1-2 | NA | TRBV7-8 | TGTGCCAGCAGCTTAGAAGGGGGAGGGGGGTACTATGGCTACACCTTC | CASSLEGGGGYYGYTF
NA | TRBJ1-5 | NA | TRBV7-9 | TGTGCCAGCAGCTTGGAGTATAGCAATCAGCCCCAGCATTTT | CASSLEYSNQPQHF
NA | TRBJ1-1 | NA | TRBV5-1 | TGCGCCAGCAGCTTGGCCGGGCAGGGCCGAGTGAACACTGAAGCTTTCTTT | CASSLAGQGRVNTEAFF
NA | TRBJ2-1 | NA | TRBV5-1 | TGCGCCAGCACCAGGGGTCTGGGGAATGAGCAGTTCTTC | CASTRGLGNEQFF
few | TRBJ1-6 | NA | TRBV5-1 | TGCGCCAGCAGCCCGGGTTTTAATTCACCCCTCCACTTT | CASSPGFNSPLHF
NA | TRBJ2-2 | TRBD2 | TRBV15 | TGTGCCACCAGCGGGGGGGCGAACACCGGGGAGCTGTTTTTT | CATSGGANTGELFF
once | TRBJ2-1 | TRBD2 | TRBV7-2 | TGTGCCAGCAGCTTAGCGAAGCGGGGGGTTAGGAGCTCCTACAATGAGCAGTTCTTC | CASSLAKRGVRSSYNEQFF
NA | TRBJ1-3 | NA | TRBV6-5 | TGTGCCAGCAGACGGGAACCGGGGCCAGGGGACACCATATATTTT | CASRREPGPGDTIYF
NA | TRBJ2-7 | NA | TRBV7-2 | TGTGCCAGCAGCTATTCCGCTAGCGAGGGGCAGTACTTC | CASSYSASEGQYF
NA | TRBJ2-7 | NA | TRBV7-9 | TGTGCCAGCAGCTTAGGGTTTAGCGAGCAGTACTTC | CASSLGFSEQYF
NA | TRBJ1-2 | TRBD1 | TRBV2 | TGTGCCAGCAGAGCTGACAGGGACTATGGCTACACCTTC | CASRADRDYGYTF
few | TRBJ1-2 | TRBD1 | TRBV28 | TGTGCCAGCAGGACGACAGGGGGCGGTTATGGCTACACCTTC | CASRTTGGGYGYTF
NA | TRBJ1-5 | NA | TRBV7-8 | TGTGCCAGCAGCCCAACAACCGAGGGGGGGCGCGGGTCCCAGCATTTT | CASSPTTEGGRGSQHF
NA | TRBJ1-2 | NA | TRBV3-1/TRBV3-2 | TGTGCCAGCGGGGTGGACAGCACTAACTATGGCTACACCTTC | CASGVDSTNYGYTF
NA | TRBJ1-1 | TRBD1 | TRBV5-4 | TGTGCCAGCAGCAGCCCGGGACAGGGGGCCTCTGAAGCTTTCTTT | CASSSPGQGASEAFF
NA | TRBJ1-2 | NA | TRBV18 | TGTGCCAGCTCATCGGAGCGCCTGAGCGGCTACACCTTC | CASSSERLSGYTF
NA | TRBJ1-3 | TRBD1 | TRBV5-1 | TGCGCCAGCAGCTTCCTATTACCGGGACAGAGTCCTTTCTCTGGAAACACCATATATTTT | CASSFLLPGQSPFSGNTIYF
NA | TRBJ2-5 | TRBD2 | TRBV11-1 | TGTGCCAGCAGCCGCAGGAGCGGGGAAGAGACCCAGTACTTC | CASSRRSGEETQYF